The clone carrying this TCR beta chain was picked up a small number of times. Its specificity is not known. This specimen comes from a study of radiotherapy plus CTLA-4 blockade in lung cancer. For the study at large: Disease control was seen in about 30% of patients, objective responses in approximately 19%. General study points: Tumor-origin TCR clones grew in blood after radiotherapy plus ipilimumab. Interferon-beta, together with early blood T cell clone dynamics, reportedly best predicted response.

CDR3 length equals 15 residues. V was trimmed by 2 bases and J by 4 bases, leaving 11 bases between them. From germline, CDR1 is KGHSH and CDR2 LQKENI. Patients in the study, people with chemo-refractory metastatic non-small-cell lung cancer, received focal radiation plus ipilimumab CTLA-4 blockade. Using immunoSEQ multiplex PCR, the repertoire was profiled, and TCRdb retains in-frame clones only, with some absent. The repertoire holds approximately 45,000 clones, almost 65% seen once, with 15% to 20% in the top ten. Specimen: peripheral blood, collected from a patient treated with radiotherapy plus ipilimumab. The origin of this receptor is a human donor with non-small cell lung cancer who had a partial response to radiotherapy plus ipilimumab. The chain links TRBV18 to TRBJ2-2; D is possibly TRBD1 (6 bases). CDR3 nucleotides: TGTGCCAGCTCACCATACAGGGCAAGCACCGGGGAGCTGTTTTTT. This encodes CASSPYRASTGELFF.